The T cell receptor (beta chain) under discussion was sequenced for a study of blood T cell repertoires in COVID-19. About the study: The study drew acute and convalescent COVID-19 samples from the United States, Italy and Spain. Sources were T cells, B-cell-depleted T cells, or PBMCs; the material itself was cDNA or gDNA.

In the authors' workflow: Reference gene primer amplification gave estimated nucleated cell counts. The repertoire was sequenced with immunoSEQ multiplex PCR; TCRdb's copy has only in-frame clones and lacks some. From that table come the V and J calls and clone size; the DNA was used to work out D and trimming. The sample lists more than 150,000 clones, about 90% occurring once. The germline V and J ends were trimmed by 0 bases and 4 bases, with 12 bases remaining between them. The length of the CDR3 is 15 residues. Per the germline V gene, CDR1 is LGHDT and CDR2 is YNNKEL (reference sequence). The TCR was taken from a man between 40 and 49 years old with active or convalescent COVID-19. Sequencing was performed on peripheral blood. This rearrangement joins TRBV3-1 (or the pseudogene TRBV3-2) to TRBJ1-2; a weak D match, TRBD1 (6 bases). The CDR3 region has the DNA TGTGCCAGCAGCCAAGATGTGGCAGGGGCCTATGGCTACACCTTC. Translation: CASSQDVAGAYGYTF.